The 19 T cell receptor beta chains below all came from one sample that was sequenced in a study of cytomegalovirus exposure and HLA in healthy donors. The primer mix had 60 Vbeta and 13 Jbeta primers. Sequencing used immunoSEQ multiplex PCR; TCRdb keeps in-frame clones, though not all of them. The sample shows under 200,000 clones, 75% to 90% of them seen only once. The sequencing input was PBMCs. Receptors were obtained from a woman under 40 in good health and CMV-seronegative.

The V call is TRBV27, the J call TRBJ2-6, with D perhaps matching TRBD1 (6 bases). Germline V CDR1 and CDR2: MNHEY, SMNVEV (reference sequence). The ends were cut back, 0 bases at V and 4 bases at J, with 10 bases in the middle. The CDR3 extends over 16 amino acids. The CDR3 spells CASSLSAGAGANVLTF. Written as DNA, the CDR3 is TGTGCCAGCAGTTTATCGGCAGGGGCCGGGGCCAACGTCCTGACTTTC.

This chain uses TRBV6-1 with TRBJ1-1, with D possibly being TRBD1 (5 bases). Trimming took off 6 bases at V and 0 bases at J, with 11 bases between the two ends. There are 14 residues in the CDR3. Germline V gene lookup returns CDR1 MNHNS and CDR2 SASEGT. The CDR3, as DNA: TGTGCCAGCAGACAAGACAGAGTGAACACTGAAGCTTTCTTT. Protein: CASRQDRVNTEAFF.

This clone showed up just a few times. The rearrangement links TRBV10-3 to TRBJ2-5, with D perhaps TRBD2 (6 bases). Per the germline V gene, CDR1 is ENHRY and CDR2 is SYGVKD. V lost 0 bases and J 5 bases, leaving 16 bases between the germline ends. This CDR3 comprises 16 residues. The CDR3 nucleotides read TGTGCCATCAGTGAGTCTCGGGGGAGCAGGGCGGAGACCCAGTACTTC. This gives the protein CAISESRGSRAETQYF.

J is TRBJ2-1 and V is TRBV25-1; 14 nucleotides agree with TRBD2. Germline lookup yields CDR1 MGHDK and CDR2 SYGVNS. The CDR3 contains 18 residues. The junction had 9 bases not matched to a gene; V was cut back by 2 bases and J by 6 bases. The CDR3 loop reads CASSEHGGTSGSSNEQFF. The CDR3 DNA is TGTGCCAGCAGTGAACATGGAGGGACTAGCGGGAGTAGCAATGAGCAGTTCTTC. Full variable domain (missing parts from reference TRBV25-1 and TRBJ2-1): EADIYQTPRYLVIGTGKKITLECSQTMGHDKMYWYQQDPGMELHLIHYSYGVNSTEKGDLSSESTVSRIRTEHFPLTLESARPSHTSQYLCASSEHGGTSGSSNEQFFGPGTRLTVL.

This clone has a single count. This CDR3 is CASSYRDYLYF. CDR3 sequence (DNA): TGTGCCAGCAGTTACCGGGACTACCTGTACTTC. This chain links TRBV6-5 with TRBJ2-5; TRBD2 agrees at 7 bases. Germline V gene sequence: CDR1 MNHEY, CDR2 SVGAGI. The CDR3 runs to 11 residues. Unmatched junction bases numbered 4, after V lost 2 bases and J lost 13 bases.

This chain uses TRBV27 with TRBJ2-7, with D perhaps TRBD2 (5 bases). The germline V gene has CDR1 MNHEY and CDR2 SMNVEV (reference sequence). The germline V and J ends were trimmed by 6 bases and 4 bases, with 16 bases remaining between them. CDR3 size: 14 residues. In DNA, the CDR3 is TGTGCCAGCAGGGGAGCGGAGTCGCTTTACGAGCAGTACTTC. Amino acids: CASRGAESLYEQYF.

This chain joins TRBV11-2 and TRBJ2-7; 11 bases align to TRBD2. The CDR3 totals 14 residues. The ends lost 5 bases at V and 3 bases at J; junction bases unmatched: 3. Germline loops: CDR1 SGHAT, CDR2 FQNNGV. CDR3 residues: CASSLGTSGYEQYF. The CDR3 DNA is TGTGCCAGCAGCCTCGGGACTAGCGGCTACGAGCAGTACTTC.

This chain connects TRBV10-3 to TRBJ1-5; D is undetermined. Germline CDR1 reads ENHRY; CDR2 reads SYGVKD. The CDR3 spans 12 residues. The germline V and J ends were trimmed by 8 bases and 3 bases, with 8 bases remaining between them. The CDR3 sequence is CAIGGTNQPQHF. In nucleotides, the CDR3 is TGTGCCATCGGCGGCACCAATCAGCCCCAGCATTTT.

The chain is built from TRBV5-1 and TRBJ1-1, with 8 bases matching TRBD1. The CDR3 contains 16 residues. CDR1 and CDR2 (germline): SGHRS, YFSETQ. Trimming at V came to 4 bases and at J to 4 bases, leaving 12 bases not matched to a gene. CDR3 nucleotide sequence: TGCGCCAGCAGCCCCTTAGGACAGGGTTTAGGCACTGAAGCTTTCTTT. It encodes CASSPLGQGLGTEAFF.

The chain joins TRBV28 to TRBJ1-3, with TRBD1 as a possible D gene (5 bases). Germline V lookup: CDR1 MDHEN, CDR2 SYDVKM. The CDR3 runs to 14 residues. Trimming pared 5 bases from V and 6 bases from J, leaving 14 bases between. CDR3 nucleotides: TGTGCCAGCAGTAGGGGTGCAATGGAAAACACCATATATTTT. It specifies CASSRGAMENTIYF.

The chain links TRBV7-6 to TRBJ1-1; 10 bases map to TRBD1. CDR1 is SGHVS and CDR2 is FNYEAQ in the germline V gene. Trimming took 4 bases from V and 6 from J; bases not matched to a gene: 5. The CDR3 contains 14 residues. Written as DNA, the CDR3 is TGTGCCAGCAGCTCGGGACAGGGGTGGGCTGAAGCTTTCTTT. Translated: CASSSGQGWAEAFF.

This clone appeared a single time. The DNA of the CDR3 is TGTGCCAGTAGTACCGAGACTAGCGGGCGGCGTGGCTACGAGCAGTACTTC. As protein: CASSTETSGRRGYEQYF. This rearrangement joins TRBV19 to TRBJ2-7, with 10 bases fitting TRBD2. V gave up 4 bases and J gave up 3 bases; unmatched junction bases: 12. The CDR3 runs to 17 residues. Germline V CDR1 and CDR2: LNHDA, SQIVND (reference sequence).

V is TRBV18 and J is TRBJ1-3; tentatively, D is TRBD1 (5 bases). Trimming took off 2 bases at V and 3 bases at J, with 14 bases between the two ends. Germline CDR1 KGHSH, CDR2 LQKENI. This CDR3 is built from 16 residues. The CDR3 region is CASSPKQDLGGNTIYF. CDR3 coding DNA: TGTGCCAGCTCACCAAAACAGGACCTCGGTGGAAACACCATATATTTT.

The rearrangement joins TRBV5-5 to TRBJ2-1, with 11 bases fitting TRBD2. The germline V gene encodes CDR1 SGHKS and CDR2 YYEKEE (reference sequence). V trimming: 2 bases; J trimming: 4 bases; junction bases outside the gene matches: 5. The CDR3 contains 16 residues. CDR3 sequence reads: CASSFFSGGAYNEQFF. The CDR3 region has the DNA TGTGCCAGCAGCTTCTTTAGCGGGGGGGCTTACAATGAGCAGTTCTTC.

The chain uses TRBV5-1 and TRBJ1-1; TRBD1 might be the D (5 bases). This CDR3 contains 14 residues. Trimming removed 3 bases at V and 6 bases at J, with 15 bases between. CDR1 and CDR2 from the germline V gene are SGHRS and YFSETQ. This CDR3 reads CASSSTQGWAEAFF. In DNA form, the CDR3 reads TGCGCCAGCAGCTCAACGCAGGGCTGGGCTGAAGCTTTCTTT.

J is TRBJ2-1 and V is TRBV29-1; 7 bases agree with TRBD2. This CDR3 has 14 residues. In germline, CDR1 is SQVTM, CDR2 ANQGSEA. V dropped 2 bases and J dropped 5; count of bases not matched to a gene: 6. The DNA of the CDR3 is TGCAGCGTTGAATTGGCTAGCGGAGACAATGAGCAGTTCTTC. Translation gives CSVELASGDNEQFF.

This clone was seen at least ten times. The V call is TRBV11-2, the J call TRBJ1-3; possibly TRBD1 for D (5 bases). The V and J ends lost 0 bases and 4 bases respectively, with 13 bases between them. Germline CDR1 reads SGHAT; CDR2 reads FQNNGV. The CDR3 totals 16 residues. The CDR3 bases are TGTGCCAGCAGCTTAGATCGGGGGACGTACGGAAACACCATATATTTT. It translates to CASSLDRGTYGNTIYF.

The genes are TRBV7-9 and TRBJ2-1, with a possible D match to TRBD2 (5 bases). Trimming removed 5 bases at V and 8 bases at J, with 19 bases between. The CDR3 is 15 amino acids. Germline CDR1 SEHNR, CDR2 FQNEAQ (reference sequence). DNA of the CDR3: TGTGCCAGCAGCGTTGTCGATCAGTCCGGGGATGAGCAGTTCTTC. As protein: CASSVVDQSGDEQFF.

This chain joins TRBV28 and TRBJ1-1, with D possibly matching TRBD1 (5 bases). The V and J ends lost 2 bases and 1 base respectively, with 8 bases between them. Germline V CDR1 and CDR2: MDHEN, SYDVKM. CDR3 length: 14 residues. CDR3: CASSLGGENTEAFF. The CDR3, as DNA: TGTGCCAGCAGTTTAGGGGGGGAGAACACTGAAGCTTTCTTT.